Below, 27 T cell receptor beta chains from the same sample are listed, as sequenced in a study of cytomegalovirus exposure and HLA in healthy donors. Sequencing was performed with immunoSEQ multiplex PCR; in TCRdb, only in-frame clones are kept and a portion is missing. The sample holds tens of thousands of clones; approximately 88% are singletons and the top ten take approximately 6.4%. The material sequenced was PBMCs. Source of these receptors: a woman aged 30 to 39 in good health and CMV-seronegative.

The chain joins TRBV6-5 to TRBJ2-7; TRBD1 aligns across 7 bases. The V and J ends lost 6 bases and 1 base, in that order; junction bases with no gene match: 9. Germline lookup yields CDR1 MNHEY and CDR2 SVGAGI. The CDR3 is 15 amino acids. The CDR3 bases are TGTGCCAGCAGCCCTTCCCCAGGGGGTTCCTACGAGCAGTACTTC. The encoded protein is CASSPSPGGSYEQYF.

The V gene is TRBV28, the J gene TRBJ2-7; 12 positions agree with TRBD2. The CDR3 consists of 13 residues. The junction had 1 base not matched to a gene; V was cut back by 7 bases and J by 3 bases. Germline CDR1 reads MDHEN; CDR2 reads SYDVKM. CDR3 coding DNA: TGTGCCAGCACGGGACTAGCGGGCTACGAGCAGTACTTC. Its translation: CASTGLAGYEQYF.

The V call is TRBV30, the J call TRBJ2-2; TRBD2 aligns across 10 bases. The trim removed 2 bases at V and 6 bases at J, leaving 3 bases unmatched. CDR1 is GTSNPN and CDR2 is SVGIG in the germline V gene (reference sequence). This CDR3 has 14 residues. CDR3 residues: CAWSPLAGPGELFF. In DNA form, the CDR3 reads TGTGCCTGGAGTCCACTAGCGGGACCCGGGGAGCTGTTTTTT.

V gene TRBV28 combines with J gene TRBJ2-7; D unclear. V was trimmed by 4 bases and J by 2 bases, leaving 15 bases between them. CDR1 MDHEN and CDR2 SYDVKM come from the germline V gene. The CDR3 is 15 amino acids. The CDR3: CASSYSPLDTYEQYF. The CDR3 nucleotides read TGTGCCAGCAGTTACAGCCCCCTTGACACCTACGAGCAGTACTTC. Full variable domain (outside the CDR3, taken from reference TRBV28 and TRBJ2-7): DVKVTQSSRYLVKRTGEKVFLECVQDMDHENMFWYRQDPGLGLRLIYFSYDVKMKEKGDIPEGYSVSREKKERFSLILESASTNQTSMYLCASSYSPLDTYEQYFGPGTRLTVT.

The chain links TRBV23-1 to TRBJ2-5; tentative D call: TRBD2 (7 bases). TRBV23-1 belongs to the ORF category, with a function that is uncertain. V was clipped by 6 bases and J by 3 bases, with 17 bases between them. The CDR3 extends over 15 amino acids. This CDR3 reads CASSQVGGPKETQYF. Written as DNA, the CDR3 is TGCGCCAGCAGCCAGGTCGGGGGGCCTAAAGAGACCCAGTACTTC.

This rearrangement joins TRBV27 to TRBJ1-1; D ambiguous. The CDR3 extends over 15 amino acids. Trimming cost V 4 bases and J 1 base, with 13 bases left between them. Germline CDR1 reads MNHEY; CDR2 reads SMNVEV (reference sequence). The CDR3 DNA reads TGTGCCAGCAGTTCACCCCCCTCGGGGAACACTGAAGCTTTCTTT. Translating gives CASSSPPSGNTEAFF.

V usage is TRBV9 and J usage is TRBJ2-1, with 11 bases aligning to TRBD2. The junction had 6 bases not matched to a gene; V was cut back by 2 bases and J by 2 bases. Germline CDR1 reads SGDLS; CDR2 reads YYNGEE. The CDR3 is made up of 17 amino acids. The CDR3 region is CASSVLGTSGTYNEQFF. CDR3 coding DNA: TGTGCCAGCAGCGTTCTCGGGACTAGCGGAACCTACAATGAGCAGTTCTTC.

V gene TRBV21-1 combines with J gene TRBJ2-1; the tabulated D call, TRBD1, remains unverified against the DNA. TRBV21-1 is designated a pseudogene. CDR3 length: 15 amino acids. The chain's CDR3 is CASSNGGRSYNEQFF. DNA for the CDR3: TGTGCCAGCAGCAATGGGGGCCGCTCCTACAATGAGCAGTTCTTC.

The chain recombines TRBV6-1 with TRBJ1-4, with D hard to call. This CDR3 has 16 amino acids. V gave up 4 bases and J gave up 0 bases, with 12 bases separating them. Germline lookup yields CDR1 MNHNS and CDR2 SASEGT. The CDR3 loop reads CASSGSALATNEKLFF. DNA of the CDR3: TGTGCCAGCAGTGGCTCCGCCCTAGCAACTAATGAAAAACTGTTTTTT.

The V call is TRBV9, the J call TRBJ1-5; D perhaps matches TRBD1 (5 bases). The ends were cut back, 0 bases at V and 3 bases at J, with 7 bases in the middle. There are 14 residues in the CDR3. Germline V lookup: CDR1 SGDLS, CDR2 YYNGEE. The CDR3 spells CASSVEGSNQPQHF. CDR3 DNA sequence: TGTGCCAGCAGCGTAGAGGGGTCCAATCAGCCCCAGCATTTT.

This rearrangement joins TRBV19 to TRBJ1-2, with D uncertain. V lost 3 bases and J lost 8, with 10 bases in between. Germline assignment: CDR1 LNHDA and CDR2 SQIVND (reference sequence). There are 12 residues in the CDR3. Here the CDR3 DNA reads TGTGCCAGTAGTATTGGCAGAACGGGCTACACCTTC. Protein product: CASSIGRTGYTF.

The J gene is TRBJ2-3, the V gene TRBV7-2, with D uncertain. V lost 6 bases and J lost 5, with 9 bases in between. The CDR3 is 12 residues long. Germline V gives CDR1 SGHTA, CDR2 FQGNSA. This chain's CDR3 is CASSRSGDTQYF. The CDR3 DNA reads TGTGCCAGCAGTCGCAGTGGAGATACGCAGTATTTT.

The chain uses TRBV28 and TRBJ2-1; D is possibly TRBD2 (5 bases). Per germline, CDR1 MDHEN and CDR2 SYDVKM. CDR3 length equals 14 residues. V was shortened by 3 bases and J by 2 bases, with 8 bases between the two germline ends. CDR3 residues: CASSFREPYNEQFF. CDR3 sequence (DNA): TGTGCCAGCAGTTTTCGGGAACCCTACAATGAGCAGTTCTTC. The variable domain in full, with the rest retrieved from reference TRBV28 and TRBJ2-1, is DVKVTQSSRYLVKRTGEKVFLECVQDMDHENMFWYRQDPGLGLRLIYFSYDVKMKEKGDIPEGYSVSREKKERFSLILESASTNQTSMYLCASSFREPYNEQFFGPGTRLTVL.

The CDR3 DNA reads TGTGCCAGTAGTATAGATCCTAGCGTCACCGGGGAGCTGTTTTTT. Translated: CASSIDPSVTGELFF. V is TRBV19 and J is TRBJ2-2; D perhaps matches TRBD2 (6 bases). Trimming removed 0 bases at V and 4 bases at J, with 9 bases between. CDR3 length: 15 residues. Looked up from germline, CDR1 is LNHDA and CDR2 is SQIVND (reference sequence).

This clone was picked up a small number of times. This chain uses TRBV7-8 with TRBJ1-1, with 7 nucleotides matching TRBD1. The CDR3 runs to 13 residues. Germline values: CDR1 SGHVS, CDR2 FQNEAQ. After removal of 5 bases from V and 5 bases from J, the junction contained 5 bases not matched to a gene. The CDR3: CASSQGDWTEAFF. In DNA form, the CDR3 reads TGTGCCAGCAGCCAGGGGGATTGGACTGAAGCTTTCTTT.

The chain joins TRBV5-1 to TRBJ2-3; 15 positions match TRBD2. Germline assignment: CDR1 SGHRS and CDR2 YFSETQ. The CDR3 spans 18 residues. The junction had 6 bases not matched to a gene; V was cut back by 0 bases and J by 4 bases. The CDR3 is CASSLEGLAGGGPDTQYF. As DNA, the CDR3 is TGCGCCAGCAGCTTGGAGGGACTAGCGGGAGGAGGTCCAGATACGCAGTATTTT.

The gene calls are TRBV6-4 and TRBJ2-1; 7 bases are a match to TRBD1. CDR3 size: 14 residues. Germline trimming cut 5 bases from V and 7 bases from J; bases unmatched to any gene: 8. The germline V gene encodes CDR1 MRHNA and CDR2 SNTAGT. The CDR3 nucleotides read TGTGCCAGCAGTTGGACAGGCGTAGGTAATGAGCAGTTCTTC. This encodes CASSWTGVGNEQFF.

The chain joins TRBV9 to TRBJ2-1; maybe TRBD2 (5 bases). Germline assignment: CDR1 SGDLS and CDR2 YYNGEE. V was shortened by 2 bases and J by 4 bases, with 10 bases between the two germline ends. The CDR3 consists of 14 residues. The CDR3 sequence: CASSVEGFYNEQFF. CDR3 bases: TGTGCCAGCAGCGTCGAGGGTTTTTACAATGAGCAGTTCTTC.

This chain uses TRBV27 with TRBJ1-1, with 9 positions matching TRBD1. The germline CDR1 and CDR2 sequences are MNHEY and SMNVEV (reference sequence). The CDR3 is 12 residues long. J gave up 6 bases and V 6 bases, and 2 bases lay outside the gene matches. The CDR3 protein is CASRRTGAEAFF. DNA for the CDR3: TGTGCCAGCAGAAGGACAGGGGCTGAAGCTTTCTTT.

The V gene is TRBV10-3, the J gene TRBJ2-7; 7 positions match TRBD2. CDR1 is ENHRY and CDR2 is SYGVKD in the germline V gene. The CDR3 is 15 residues long. J was trimmed by 2 bases and V by 9 bases; bases with no gene match: 13. The CDR3 region is CAISKTGTNTYEQYF. CDR3 sequence (DNA): TGTGCCATAAGCAAAACCGGGACTAACACCTACGAGCAGTACTTC.

This rearrangement joins TRBV13 to TRBJ1-5; the D gene is possibly TRBD1 (5 bases). The CDR3 totals 13 residues. The germline V gene encodes CDR1 PRHDT and CDR2 FYEKMQ (reference sequence). Trimming cost V 2 bases and J 8 bases, with 10 bases left between them. CDR3 protein: CASSLSEGEPQHF. For the CDR3, the DNA is TGTGCCAGCAGCTTAAGCGAAGGGGAGCCCCAGCATTTT.

V gene TRBV7-9 combines with J gene TRBJ2-5, with 7 bases lining up with TRBD1. J gave up 3 bases and V 5 bases, and 3 bases lay outside the gene matches. Germline V gives CDR1 SEHNR, CDR2 FQNEAQ (reference sequence). This CDR3 comprises 13 residues. CDR3 nucleotide sequence: TGTGCCAGCAGCCGACAGGGTAAAGAGACCCAGTACTTC. Translated, it gives CASSRQGKETQYF.

In DNA form, the CDR3 reads TGTGCCAGTAGAGAACCGATACATCCAGGGGGAGTTACTGAAGCTTTCTTT. Its translation is CASREPIHPGGVTEAFF. The V and J genes are TRBV19 and TRBJ1-1; 7 nucleotides align to TRBD1. V lost 6 bases and J lost 5; bases outside the gene matches: 18. CDR1 is LNHDA and CDR2 is SQIVND in the germline V gene (reference sequence). This CDR3 spans 17 amino acids. The full variable domain, rest sourced from reference TRBV19 and TRBJ1-1, is DGGITQSPKYLFRKEGQNVTLSCEQNLNHDAMYWYRQDPGQGLRLIYYSQIVNDFQKGDIAEGYSVSREKKESFPLTVTSAQKNPTAFYLCASREPIHPGGVTEAFFGQGTRLTVV.

The V and J genes are TRBV5-6 and TRBJ2-4; D might be TRBD1 (6 bases). Germline V gene sequence: CDR1 SGHDT, CDR2 YYEEEE. There are 16 residues in the CDR3. The germline V and J ends were trimmed by 4 bases and 5 bases, with 19 bases remaining between them. CDR3 nucleotide sequence: TGTGCCAGCAGCCTAGAAGGGGGAGTGAGGGAAAACATTCAGTACTTC. Amino acid sequence: CASSLEGGVRENIQYF.

The rearrangement joins TRBV5-1 to TRBJ2-7, with D perhaps matching TRBD2 (7 bases). The germline V gene has CDR1 SGHRS and CDR2 YFSETQ. Trimming removed 4 bases from V and 3 bases from J, with 17 bases in between. The CDR3 is made up of 15 amino acids. The CDR3: CASSLQGGDYYEQYF. In nucleotides, the CDR3 is TGCGCCAGCAGCCTACAAGGGGGGGACTACTACGAGCAGTACTTC.

The J gene is TRBJ2-7, the V gene TRBV7-2; tentative D call: TRBD1 (6 bases). This CDR3 spans 17 amino acids. From germline, CDR1 is SGHTA and CDR2 FQGNSA. V was cut by 5 bases and J by 0 bases, with 20 bases left in between. The CDR3, as DNA: TGTGCCAGCAGCCCAGCTAGGGGGTTGTCCTCCTCCTACGAGCAGTACTTC. It yields the protein CASSPARGLSSSYEQYF. Supplemented by reference TRBV7-2 and TRBJ2-7, the full variable domain reads GAGVSQSPSNKVTEKGKDVELRCDPISGHTALYWYRQSLGQGLEFLIYFQGNSAPDKSGLPSDRFSAERTGGSVSTLTIQRTQQEDSAVYLCASSPARGLSSSYEQYFGPGTRLTVT.

The chain recombines TRBV30 with TRBJ2-3, with TRBD2 identical over 12 bases. J was trimmed by 1 base and V by 4 bases; bases with no gene match: 3. The CDR3 spans 15 residues. Looked up from germline, CDR1 is GTSNPN and CDR2 is SVGIG (reference sequence). The CDR3 sequence is CAWTSGRAGTDTQYF. CDR3 bases: TGTGCCTGGACTAGCGGGAGGGCCGGCACAGATACGCAGTATTTT.